The sequence of this T cell receptor beta chain was determined in a study of beta chain features in type 1 diabetes. About the study: Taken together, all samples contributed approximately 110 million examined sorted cells. Findings of the study overall: Patients' naive, central memory and Treg TCRB repertoires seemed closer to one another than those of healthy donors. cDNA-based reads could over-represent cells with high TCR expression.

There are a few counts of this clone. The antigen is not known. Every isolated RNA sample was fully reverse transcribed, so sequencing captured expressed TCRB transcripts. Some clones are missing from TCRdb's copy, which holds only in-frame ones; the method was immunoSEQ multiplex PCR. The sample shows roughly 350,000 clones, about 11% of them seen only once. Sequenced sample: naive CD4+ T cells from blood. This receptor was taken from a woman between 25 and 40 years old in good health.

CDR3 in DNA: TGTGCCAGCAGCGTAGTCTCTCGCGGGAGGGACTCCTACAATGAGCAGTTCTTC. Protein sequence: CASSVVSRGRDSYNEQFF. V usage is TRBV9 and J usage is TRBJ2-1; 9 positions agree with TRBD2. Per germline, CDR1 SGDLS and CDR2 YYNGEE. The CDR3 contains 18 residues. The V gene end was trimmed by 0 bases and the J gene end by 0 bases; junction bases not matched to a gene: 7.